This passage covers 30 T cell receptor beta chains from one sample sequenced in a study of PD-1 blockade in classical Hodgkin lymphoma. Sequencing used immunoSEQ multiplex PCR; TCRdb keeps in-frame clones, though not all of them. The profile shows some 96,000 clones, roughly 89% of them singletons. There was relapse after autologous stem cell transplantation in every patient, and there was variation in brentuximab vedotin exposure. Sample: peripheral blood mononuclear cells (PBMCs), taken at baseline. These receptors were taken from a human donor with classical Hodgkin lymphoma.

The chain recombines TRBV30 with TRBJ2-3; D gene unclear. Trimming took off 6 bases at V and 3 bases at J, with 4 bases between the two ends. Germline loops: CDR1 GTSNPN, CDR2 SVGIG (reference sequence). The CDR3 runs 10 residues. DNA of the CDR3: TGTGCCTGTGGTACAGATACGCAGTATTTT. Amino acids: CACGTDTQYF.

This chain uses TRBV5-1 with TRBJ2-2, with D possibly being TRBD1 (6 bases). The CDR3 spans 15 residues. V was trimmed by 2 bases and J by 4 bases, leaving 12 bases between them. The germline V gene encodes CDR1 SGHRS and CDR2 YFSETQ. The CDR3 DNA sequence: TGCGCCAGCAGCTTTCCGGGACATAGCACCGGGGAGCTGTTTTTT. This translates into CASSFPGHSTGELFF.

CDR3 DNA sequence: TGTGCCAGCAATCCGGGACTAGCGGACACCGGGGAGCTGTTTTTT. This codes for CASNPGLADTGELFF. The chain is built from TRBV2 and TRBJ2-2, with 11 bases that match TRBD2. Germline V gene sequence: CDR1 SNHLY, CDR2 FYNNEI. The J segment lost 3 bases and the V segment lost 7 bases, leaving 4 bases of the junction unmatched. The CDR3 has 15 residues.

The rearrangement uses TRBV7-6 and TRBJ1-3; D is possibly TRBD1 (5 bases). Germline V CDR1 and CDR2: SGHVS, FNYEAQ. V shed 5 bases and J shed 4 bases, with 15 bases lying between them. This CDR3 is 15 amino acids long. This CDR3 reads CASSPGFSGGNTIYF. CDR3 nucleotide sequence: TGTGCCAGCAGCCCAGGGTTTTCGGGGGGAAACACCATATATTTT.

The chain uses TRBV18 and TRBJ2-3; a weak D match, TRBD2 (6 bases). CDR3 size: 15 residues. Trimming pared 4 bases from V and 0 bases from J, leaving 11 bases between. CDR1 is KGHSH, CDR2 LQKENI, per germline. CDR3 amino acids: CASSRDSISTDTQYF. The CDR3 nucleotides are TGTGCCAGCTCACGGGACTCGATTAGCACAGATACGCAGTATTTT.

V usage is TRBV10-1 and J usage is TRBJ2-1; D perhaps matches TRBD2 (6 bases). CDR3 length equals 14 residues. Germline V gene data show CDR1 as WNHNN and CDR2 as SYGVQD (reference sequence). V was trimmed by 3 bases and J by 3 bases, leaving 9 bases between them. The CDR3 bases are TGCGCCAGCAGTGATTTAGCGGACTACAATGAGCAGTTCTTC. This translates into CASSDLADYNEQFF.

The genes are TRBV29-1 and TRBJ2-3; TRBD1 agrees at 7 bases. Germline trimming cut 7 bases from V and 5 bases from J; bases unmatched to any gene: 6. CDR3 length equals 12 residues. The germline V gene has CDR1 SQVTM and CDR2 ANQGSEA. CDR3 nucleotide sequence: TGCAGCGCCGGCCCAGGGGGAGATACGCAGTATTTT. It codes for CSAGPGGDTQYF.

The chain uses TRBV27 and TRBJ2-1, with 9 bases matching TRBD1. The CDR3 extends over 14 amino acids. The junction had 9 bases not matched to a gene; V was cut back by 8 bases and J by 7 bases. CDR1 and CDR2 (germline): MNHEY, SMNVEV (reference sequence). CDR3 nucleotide sequence: TGTGCCAGCTCCGCCGGGACAGGGTTGAATGAGCAGTTCTTC. Translating it yields CASSAGTGLNEQFF.

This clone showed up just a few times. The rearrangement joins TRBV5-1 to TRBJ1-1; the D gene is possibly TRBD1 (6 bases). Germline-derived CDR1 and CDR2 are SGHRS and YFSETQ. With 1 base removed from V and 0 bases from J, the gap between germline ends came to 13 bases. This CDR3 is 16 amino acids long. The DNA for the CDR3 is TGCGCCAGCAGCTTGACAGGGCAGCTTATGAACACTGAAGCTTTCTTT. Translated: CASSLTGQLMNTEAFF.

The J gene is TRBJ2-7, the V gene TRBV5-1, with a tentative D call TRBD2 (6 bases). The germline V and J ends were trimmed by 0 bases and 2 bases, with 15 bases remaining between them. This CDR3 comprises 16 residues. The germline gives CDR1 SGHRS, CDR2 YFSETQ. As DNA, the CDR3 is TGCGCCAGCAGCTTGGTTAAGTCTAGCGCAACCTACGAGCAGTACTTC. Its protein is CASSLVKSSATYEQYF.

As concerns this clone: A junction boundary mismatches the germline segment, possibly from a read error. This chain joins TRBV7-7 and TRBJ1-4; the D is unclear. The CDR3 sequence is 14 residues long. CDR1 is SSHAT, CDR2 FNYEAQ, per germline (reference sequence). CDR3 sequence: CASSSSPDNEKLFF. The CDR3 DNA is TGTGCTAGCAGCTCGTCCCCGGATAATGAAAAACTGTTTTTT.

Written as DNA, the CDR3 is TGCGCCAGCAGCCCCAGGGGGCGCGGCACTGAAGCTTTCTTT. Its protein product is CASSPRGRGTEAFF. The V call is TRBV5-1, the J call TRBJ1-1; the match to TRBD1 covers 8 bases. J gave up 4 bases and V 4 bases, and 6 bases lay outside the gene matches. Per the germline V gene, CDR1 is SGHRS and CDR2 is YFSETQ. The CDR3 has 14 amino acids.

This chain joins TRBV28 and TRBJ2-1, with TRBD1 as a possible D gene (6 bases). Trimming removed 6 bases from V and 3 bases from J, with 15 bases in between. The V gene's germline CDR1 is MDHEN and CDR2 SYDVKM. The CDR3 spans 15 residues. The chain's CDR3 is CASRLQDSHYNEQFF. CDR3 coding DNA: TGTGCCAGCAGGTTACAGGACAGCCACTACAATGAGCAGTTCTTC.

This clone appeared once. The chain uses TRBV7-2 and TRBJ2-5; 13 positions match TRBD2. CDR3 length: 14 amino acids. V shed 7 bases and J 5 bases; nucleotides not matched to a gene: 4. CDR1 SGHTA and CDR2 FQGNSA come from the germline V gene. The CDR3, as DNA: TGTGCCAGCACCAAGGGACTAGCGGGGGAGACCCAGTACTTC. Its translation: CASTKGLAGETQYF.

The chain recombines TRBV9 with TRBJ1-2; possible D gene TRBD1, 6 bases. V dropped 3 bases and J dropped 0 bases, with 9 bases sitting between them. The CDR3 totals 14 residues. Germline V CDR1 and CDR2: SGDLS, YYNGEE. The CDR3 DNA is TGTGCCAGCAGCGGAGACAGGACTAACTATGGCTACACCTTC. Protein: CASSGDRTNYGYTF.

This clone came up once. The V and J genes are TRBV5-6 and TRBJ1-2; D is possibly TRBD1 (6 bases). The CDR3 sequence is 13 residues long. Trimming cost V 3 bases and J 6 bases, with 12 bases left between them. The V gene's germline CDR1 is SGHDT and CDR2 YYEEEE. The CDR3 DNA reads TGTGCCAGCAGCTCTAGACAGGCGGATGGCTACACCTTC. Its protein is CASSSRQADGYTF. Together with reference TRBV5-6 and TRBJ1-2, the CDR3 gives the full variable domain: DAGVTQSPTHLIKTRGQQVTLRCSPKSGHDTVSWYQQALGQGPQFIFQYYEEEERQRGNFPDRFSGHQFPNYSSELNVNALLLGDSALYLCASSSRQADGYTFGSGTRLTVV.

This clone was detected only once. The rearrangement joins TRBV30 to TRBJ2-7; the D is unclear. CDR3 size: 10 residues. Germline CDR1 and CDR2: GTSNPN and SVGIG (reference sequence). V was cut by 0 bases and J by 7 bases, with 4 bases left in between. For the CDR3, the DNA is TGTGCCTGGAGTGTGGATGAGCAGTACTTC. It is translated as CAWSVDEQYF.

V gene TRBV2 combines with J gene TRBJ1-5; 10 nucleotides align to TRBD1. V shed 6 bases and J 2 bases; nucleotides not matched to a gene: 4. Germline V CDR1 and CDR2: SNHLY, FYNNEI. The CDR3 covers 15 residues. CDR3 in amino acids: CASRAGTGGNQPQHF. The CDR3 nucleotides are TGTGCCAGCAGAGCCGGGACAGGGGGCAATCAGCCCCAGCATTTT. The entire variable domain, with the rest obtained from reference TRBV2 and TRBJ1-5, is as follows: EPEVTQTPSHQVTQMGQEVILRCVPISNHLYFYWYRQILGQKVEFLVSFYNNEISEKSEIFDDQFSVERPDGSNFTLKIRSTKLEDSAMYFCASRAGTGGNQPQHFGDGTRLSIL.

The chain employs TRBV13 and TRBJ2-7; D remains ambiguous. Trimming removed 1 base from V and 5 bases from J, with 12 bases in between. The germline V gene encodes CDR1 PRHDT and CDR2 FYEKMQ (reference sequence). The CDR3 runs 14 residues. The CDR3 DNA follows: TGTGCCAGCAGCTTAGTCTCTTCCAGCCACGAGCAGTACTTC. Its protein is CASSLVSSSHEQYF.

The rearrangement joins TRBV9 to TRBJ2-2; the D gene could be TRBD1 or TRBD2 (5 bases each). This CDR3 has 14 residues. Germline V CDR1 and CDR2: SGDLS, YYNGEE. The V gene lost 0 bases and the J gene lost 7 bases, with 10 bases spanning the gap. For the CDR3, the DNA is TGTGCCAGCAGCGTAGCAGGGACGGTCGGGGAGCTGTTTTTT. Translated: CASSVAGTVGELFF.

This rearrangement joins TRBV28 to TRBJ1-1; 7 bases are a match to TRBD1. The J segment lost 5 bases and the V segment lost 6 bases, leaving 9 bases of the junction unmatched. The CDR3 is 14 amino acids. Germline V lookup: CDR1 MDHEN, CDR2 SYDVKM. CDR3 protein: CASRPGGEETEAFF. The DNA of the CDR3 is TGTGCCAGCAGGCCAGGGGGTGAGGAAACTGAAGCTTTCTTT.

The chain joins TRBV5-1 to TRBJ1-1; D gene uncertain. Germline V lookup: CDR1 SGHRS, CDR2 YFSETQ. The CDR3 is 14 residues long. Trimming cost V 0 bases and J 3 bases, with 9 bases left between them. The CDR3, as DNA: TGCGCCAGCAGCTTGGGGGGAAGGGACACTGAAGCTTTCTTT. Translation: CASSLGGRDTEAFF.

The V gene is TRBV4-1, the J gene TRBJ1-1; the match to TRBD1 covers 7 bases. J gave up 4 bases and V 4 bases, and 6 bases lay outside the gene matches. CDR1 and CDR2 from the germline V gene are MGHRA and YSYEKL. CDR3 length: 14 residues. DNA of the CDR3: TGCGCCAGCAGCCGCATCACAGGGGCCACTGAAGCTTTCTTT. Its translation: CASSRITGATEAFF.

J is TRBJ2-1 and V is TRBV4-1; D is possibly TRBD2 (5 bases). Germline-derived CDR1 and CDR2 are MGHRA and YSYEKL. V gave up 3 bases and J gave up 4 bases, with 13 bases separating them. The CDR3 runs to 15 residues. The CDR3 DNA reads TGCGCCAGCAGCCAGGGGAGTACCGGATACAATGAGCAGTTCTTC. Encoded protein: CASSQGSTGYNEQFF.

This rearrangement joins TRBV7-9 to TRBJ2-3; 8 nucleotides align to TRBD1. The CDR3 consists of 16 residues. V lost 3 bases and J lost 4; bases outside the gene matches: 9. The germline CDR1 and CDR2 sequences are SEHNR and FQNEAQ (reference sequence). CDR3 bases: TGTGCCAGCAGCTTTCCCCAGGGGGCGCTGGCAGATACGCAGTATTTT. Translation: CASSFPQGALADTQYF.

This chain uses TRBV5-6 with TRBJ1-2, with 9 bases matching TRBD1. Germline V gene lookup returns CDR1 SGHDT and CDR2 YYEEEE. There are 16 residues in the CDR3. V trimming: 1 base; J trimming: 8 bases; junction bases outside the gene matches: 12. The CDR3 loop reads CASSLLTGGPRDGYTF. The CDR3 nucleotides are TGTGCCAGCAGCTTGTTGACAGGGGGGCCTCGGGACGGCTACACCTTC.

Turning to this clone: Additional DNA sequences in this sample encode the identical CDR3. J is TRBJ2-7 and V is TRBV27; D is ambiguous. The ends were cut back, 4 bases at V and 4 bases at J, with 5 bases in the middle. The CDR3 covers 11 residues. Germline values: CDR1 MNHEY, CDR2 SMNVEV (reference sequence). The CDR3 bases are TGTGCCAGCAGTTCCGGTTACGAGCAGTACTTC. This translates into CASSSGYEQYF.

This chain joins TRBV27 and TRBJ2-5, with TRBD1 matching over 7 bases. CDR1 and CDR2 from the germline V gene are MNHEY and SMNVEV (reference sequence). There are 15 residues in the CDR3. V lost 3 bases to trimming and J lost 4 bases; unmatched junction nucleotides: 8. In DNA form, the CDR3 reads TGTGCCAGCAGTTTCTCCCCGACAGGGACAGAGACCCAGTACTTC. It is translated as CASSFSPTGTETQYF.

Note on this clone: The same CDR3 arises from other DNA sequences in this sample as well. The V call is TRBV27, the J call TRBJ2-7, with unresolved D. Germline CDR1 reads MNHEY; CDR2 reads SMNVEV (reference sequence). The CDR3 contains 11 residues. V was shortened by 5 bases and J by 4 bases, with 6 bases between the two germline ends. The CDR3 is CASSLGYEQYF. The CDR3 nucleotides read TGTGCCAGCAGTCTGGGGTACGAGCAGTACTTC.

The chain recombines TRBV27 with TRBJ2-7; D is ambiguous. Trimming left V 2 bases short and J 5 bases short, with 10 bases between. This CDR3 is 13 amino acids long. Germline CDR1 is MNHEY and CDR2 is SMNVEV (reference sequence). The CDR3 region is CASSLTAVNEQYF. CDR3 DNA sequence: TGTGCCAGCAGTTTAACCGCCGTTAACGAGCAGTACTTC.